These T cell receptor beta chains were read from a single sample in a study of blood T cell repertoires in COVID-19. The table came from immunoSEQ multiplex PCR; TCRdb's copy has only in-frame clones and leaves some out. Counted here are about 480,000 clones, 88% occurring once; the ten biggest clones make up 1.8%. Sample: PBMCs or T cells enriched from blood (not recorded which). The receptors derive from a woman in her thirties or forties who had recovered from COVID-19. The CDR3 runs from the conserved cysteine through the conserved F or W. The order of the fields is CDR3 protein, V gene.

CASSPPRGQGQNEKLFF | TRBV18
CASRGPDRLSLNEQFF | TRBV2
CASSQVGRESGTDTQYF | TRBV4-1
CASSVTAMNTEAFF | TRBV9
CASSLALAGGGETQYF | TRBV7-9
CASSPGYQEQFF | TRBV7-9
CASSPYSREAFF | TRBV7-8
CASRGRPSGRNTGELFF | TRBV2
CASNRQGRYEQYF | TRBV28
CASSLGRGAGVVGELFF | TRBV7-9
CASSLAGGAYEQYF | TRBV6-2/TRBV6-3
CASSGQANYGYTF | TRBV6-2/TRBV6-3
CASSSGLARDTQYF | TRBV19
CASSVRGGVGELFF | TRBV7-9
CASSQGHSSGNTIYF | TRBV11-2
CASSQDGLAGGTGELFF | TRBV4-3
CASSLAESSYNEQFF | TRBV10-1
CASSEETSGRYTGELFF | TRBV2
CAVGQGILYGYTF | TRBV10-3
CASRVTKVGTEAFF | TRBV2
CASSPPASGSYEQYF | TRBV18
CASSLGWAGTTGNTIYF | TRBV7-9
CASTGGAGVIETQYF | TRBV2
CASSRGQGMTGNTIYF | TRBV18
CASSPVGQNYGYTF | TRBV5-6
CASSPGQGREGSPLHF | TRBV27
CASRTGTGSYEQYF | TRBV2